This is a list of T cell receptor beta chains from one sample in a study of blood T cell repertoires in COVID-19. The repertoire was sequenced with immunoSEQ multiplex PCR; TCRdb's copy has only in-frame clones and lacks some. The sample shows about 260,000 clones, approximately 89% of them seen only once. Sequencing was performed on peripheral blood. These receptors all stem from a man between 35 and 55 years old with active or convalescent COVID-19. CDR3s include the opening cysteine and the closing phenylalanine or tryptophan. The D gene is left open where the match is weak. The listing skips clone size in some rows; elsewhere it reads once, few, many or a size class.

CDR3: CSVEGQIGNEQFF
DNA: TGCAGCGTTGAGGGACAGATAGGAAATGAGCAGTTCTTC
D: TRBD1
J: TRBJ2-1
V: TRBV29-1
size: -

CDR3: CASSPGTGIKPQHF
DNA: TGTGCCAGCAGTCCAGGGACAGGGATAAAGCCCCAGCATTTT
D: TRBD1
J: TRBJ1-5
V: TRBV28
size: -

CDR3: CASSFTGTSPTDTQYF
DNA: TGTGCCAGTAGTTTTACCGGGACTAGCCCCACAGATACGCAGTATTTT
D: TRBD2
J: TRBJ2-3
V: TRBV19
size: -

CDR3: CASSQTEDGTDTQYF
DNA: TGTGCCAGCAGCCAAACGGAGGACGGCACAGATACGCAGTATTTT
D: -
J: TRBJ2-3
V: TRBV4-2
size: -

CDR3: CSVGVGSNQPQHF
DNA: TGCAGCGTTGGGGTCGGGAGCAATCAGCCCCAGCATTTT
D: -
J: TRBJ1-5
V: TRBV29-1
size: -

CDR3: CASSFTGTSGVSEQYF
DNA: TGTGCCAGCAGCTTCACCGGGACTAGCGGGGTTAGCGAGCAGTACTTC
D: TRBD2
J: TRBJ2-7
V: TRBV7-9
size: once

CDR3: CASSSWARDETDTQYF
DNA: TGTGCCAGCAGTTCCTGGGCCAGAGATGAAACAGATACGCAGTATTTT
D: -
J: TRBJ2-3
V: TRBV27
size: -

CDR3: CASSIQRESDTQYF
DNA: TGTGCCAGTAGTATTCAGCGGGAGTCCGATACGCAGTATTTT
D: TRBD2
J: TRBJ2-3
V: TRBV19
size: -

CDR3: CASRRGDVDTDTQYF
DNA: TGTGCCAGCCGGCGGGGGGACGTAGACACAGATACGCAGTATTTT
D: TRBD2
J: TRBJ2-3
V: TRBV6-5
size: -

CDR3: CASSTSSSGKPQHF
DNA: TGTGCCAGTAGTACGTCCTCCTCTGGCAAGCCCCAGCATTTT
D: -
J: TRBJ1-5
V: TRBV19
size: -

CDR3: CAISGTRSSSYNEQFF
DNA: TGTGCCATCAGTGGTACCAGGTCAAGCTCCTACAATGAGCAGTTCTTC
D: -
J: TRBJ2-1
V: TRBV10-3
size: -

CDR3: CASSLGLAGGLETQYF
DNA: TGTGCCAGCAGCTTGGGGCTAGCGGGGGGTTTGGAGACCCAGTACTTC
D: TRBD2
J: TRBJ2-5
V: TRBV5-6
size: -

CDR3: CASSLEQGAVEQFF
DNA: TGTGCCAGCAGCTTGGAACAGGGGGCCGTCGAGCAGTTCTTC
D: TRBD1
J: TRBJ2-1
V: TRBV11-1
size: -

CDR3: CASSTGFHQPQHF
DNA: TGTGCCAGCAGCACCGGGTTCCATCAGCCCCAGCATTTT
D: -
J: TRBJ1-5
V: TRBV11-2
size: -

CDR3: CASSRNRENYGYTF
DNA: TGTGCCAGCAGCAGAAACAGGGAGAACTATGGCTACACCTTC
D: -
J: TRBJ1-2
V: TRBV11-2
size: -

CDR3: CASSSGGQGTDTQYF
DNA: TGTGCCAGCAGTTCCGGCGGGCAGGGCACAGATACGCAGTATTTT
D: -
J: TRBJ2-3
V: TRBV6-5
size: -

CDR3: CASSLIGTGEAFF
DNA: TGTGCCAGCAGTTTAATTGGTACAGGTGAAGCTTTCTTT
D: -
J: TRBJ1-1
V: TRBV12-3/TRBV12-4
size: -

CDR3: CASSLTGTGVEQYF
DNA: TGCGCCAGCAGCTTGACCGGGACAGGGGTCGAGCAGTACTTC
D: TRBD1
J: TRBJ2-7
V: TRBV5-1
size: -

CDR3: CASSQPFQGGNSPLHF
DNA: TGCGCCAGCAGCCAACCGTTCCAGGGTGGGAATTCACCCCTCCACTTT
D: -
J: TRBJ1-6
V: TRBV4-1
size: -

CDR3: CASSQRALQGAGNTIYF
DNA: TGTGCCAGCAGCCAAAGGGCACTACAGGGAGCAGGAAACACCATATATTTT
D: -
J: TRBJ1-3
V: TRBV14
size: -

CDR3: CASSSRRGGLETQYF
DNA: TGTGCCAGCAGCTCCCGACGGGGGGGCCTGGAGACCCAGTACTTC
D: TRBD2
J: TRBJ2-5
V: TRBV5-6
size: -

CDR3: CASSPVQNTQYF
DNA: TGTGCCAGCAGCCCCGTTCAGAATACGCAGTATTTT
D: -
J: TRBJ2-3
V: TRBV7-9
size: -